This T cell receptor (beta chain) was profiled in a study of technical replicates of blood from several donors. The table lists this clone with a count of one. Using immunoSEQ multiplex PCR, the repertoire was profiled, and TCRdb retains in-frame clones only, with some absent. The sample contains roughly 79,000 clones, approximately 96% of which appear only once. The trim removed 7 bases at V and 1 base at J, leaving 12 bases unmatched. This CDR3 has 16 amino acids. Germline V gives CDR1 SEHNR, CDR2 FQNEAQ (reference sequence). The chain uses TRBV7-9 and TRBJ1-2; 7 nucleotides align to TRBD1. The sequence was obtained from a human donor in good health. The sample consisted of T cells isolated from PBMCs. DNA of the CDR3: TGTGCCAGCACCCTGCTCCGGGACAGAGATAACTATGGCTACACCTTC. Its translation is CASTLLRDRDNYGYTF.